A selection of T cell receptor beta chains follows, all from one sample in a study of blood T cells in healthy people across ages. TCRdb used MiXCR to reprocess the 5' RACE reads, holding one entry per CDR3 protein. The sample holds about 770,000 distinct CDR3 sequences, roughly 44% seen once. Sequencing input: blood. Receptors originate from a man in his fifties or sixties in good health. Both conserved end residues are part of each CDR3. A D gene is named only where the DNA matches it firmly. The size field is filled for only some rows; it gives once, few, many or a size class.

v_gene,abundance,j_gene,d_gene,CDR3nt,CDR3aa
TRBV6-1,NA,TRBJ2-5,NA,TGTGCCAGCAGTGCCATATGGGGGCAAGAGACCCAGTACTTC,CASSAIWGQETQYF
TRBV9,few,TRBJ2-4,NA,TGTGCCAGCAGCGGAATCCCTCTGGCCGGGTCCAAAAACATTCAGTACTTC,CASSGIPLAGSKNIQYF
TRBV7-9,NA,TRBJ1-4,NA,TGTGCCAGCAGCTTGAAGGGACTTCGAGATGAAAAACTGTTTTTT,CASSLKGLRDEKLFF
TRBV7-2,few,TRBJ2-1,TRBD2,TGTGCCAGCAGCTTAGTTGCGGCGGGGGGGGCAAACAATGAGCAGTTCTTC,CASSLVAAGGANNEQFF
TRBV4-3,NA,TRBJ2-7,TRBD1,TGCGCCAGCAGCCAAGTGAGGGGACAGTACTACGAGCAGTACTTC,CASSQVRGQYYEQYF
TRBV11-2,NA,TRBJ2-5,TRBD2,TGTGCCAGCAGCTTGATGACTAGCGGGGGCGTTCAGTACTTC,CASSLMTSGGVQYF
TRBV25-1,NA,TRBJ2-7,TRBD1,TGTGCCGGCAGGGAGACAGGGTGGGGTTACGAGCAGTACTTC,CAGRETGWGYEQYF
TRBV12-3/TRBV12-4,NA,TRBJ2-7,TRBD1,TGTGCCAACAGTCCCCCGGGACAGGGAAGCGAGCAGTACTTC,CANSPPGQGSEQYF
TRBV3-1,once,TRBJ1-3,NA,TGTGCCAGCAGCCAAGATTCGAGGGTTACAGGATGCTTGACTGGAAACACCATATATTTT,CASSQDSRVTGCLTGNTIYF
TRBV5-1,NA,TRBJ2-5,NA,TGCGCCAGCAGCTATAGTTCGAGAGGTGGAGGCCAAGAGACCCAGTACTTC,CASSYSSRGGGQETQYF
TRBV6-2/TRBV6-3,few,TRBJ2-7,TRBD1,TGTGCCAGCAGTTTAGGACAGGGGCCTCGGGAGCAGTACTTC,CASSLGQGPREQYF
TRBV3-1,few,TRBJ1-5,NA,TGTGCCAGCAGCCGAGGTGGGGTTGGCAATCAGCCCCAGCATTTT,CASSRGGVGNQPQHF
TRBV7-6,NA,TRBJ2-7,NA,TGTGCCAGCAGCTTTGGGCAGGGGGGCGACGAGCAGTACTTC,CASSFGQGGDEQYF
TRBV15,few,TRBJ1-2,NA,TGTGCCACCAGCAGAGATCAAGTGGTGTCTAACTATGGCTACACCTTC,CATSRDQVVSNYGYTF
TRBV25-1,NA,TRBJ1-2,TRBD1,TGTGCCAGCAGTGAATGGAGAGGGGGCAGCTATGGCTACACCTTC,CASSEWRGGSYGYTF
TRBV5-1,NA,TRBJ2-1,TRBD1,TGCGCCAGCAGCTTACAGGGGCATACAGAGCAGTTCTTC,CASSLQGHTEQFF
TRBV5-1,few,TRBJ2-3,NA,TGCGCCAGCAGCTTGGAAGTCTCTAGCACAGATACGCAGTATTTT,CASSLEVSSTDTQYF
TRBV6-1,few,TRBJ2-4,NA,TGTGCCAGCAGCCGATCTTCCGGGGGTTCCAAAAACATTCAGTACTTC,CASSRSSGGSKNIQYF
TRBV6-2/TRBV6-3,NA,TRBJ2-6,NA,TGTGCCAGCAGGGATGGGGCCAACGTCCTGACTTTC,CASRDGANVLTF
TRBV5-5,NA,TRBJ2-1,NA,TGTGCCAGCAGCTTTGGAATCTCCGTTGAGGAGCAGTTCTTC,CASSFGISVEEQFF
TRBV5-1,NA,TRBJ2-3,TRBD2,TGCGCCAGCAGCCCGGGACTAGCGGGAGGTCTTGTAGATACGCAGTATTTT,CASSPGLAGGLVDTQYF
TRBV5-1,many,TRBJ2-7,TRBD2,TGTGCCAGCAGCTTAGTAGCGGGGGGCTACTACGAGCAGTACTTC,CASSLVAGGYYEQYF
TRBV15,NA,TRBJ2-2,NA,TGTGCCACCAGAGCAAAGACGGCGAACACCGGGGAGCTGTTTTTT,CATRAKTANTGELFF
TRBV12-3/TRBV12-4,NA,TRBJ2-7,NA,TGTGCCAGCACTCACACCGACACCTACGAGCAGTACTTC,CASTHTDTYEQYF
TRBV12-3/TRBV12-4,once,TRBJ2-3,NA,TGTGCCAGCAGTGGGAGCCAACACACAGATACGCAGTATTTT,CASSGSQHTDTQYF
TRBV12-3/TRBV12-4,NA,TRBJ1-2,NA,TGTACCAGCAGTTTAGGCACAGGGTACGGCTACACCTTC,CTSSLGTGYGYTF
TRBV4-3,few,TRBJ2-3,NA,TGCGCCAGCAGCCAAGATTATACCCGACTAGTAGATACGCAGTATTTT,CASSQDYTRLVDTQYF
TRBV7-2,NA,TRBJ1-1,NA,TGTGCCAGCAGCTCCGTTGGGGAGGTTATTGGTGAAGCTTTCTTT,CASSSVGEVIGEAFF
TRBV5-5,NA,TRBJ1-2,NA,TGTGCCAGCAGAGCGACAGCGGTGACGGGGTCTGGCTACACCTTC,CASRATAVTGSGYTF
TRBV7-8,NA,TRBJ2-7,TRBD1,TGTGCCAGCAGCCCCTTGATGGGGACAGACTACTACAATGAGCAGTACTTC,CASSPLMGTDYYNEQYF
TRBV4-3,NA,TRBJ1-5,NA,TGCGCCAGCAGCCAGGAGTGGGTGACCTATAACAATCAGCCCCAGCATTTT,CASSQEWVTYNNQPQHF
TRBV6-1,NA,TRBJ1-1,NA,TGTGCCAGCAGTGAAGTCGAACACAGGGAACTAGGGTACACTGAAGCTTTCTTT,CASSEVEHRELGYTEAFF
TRBV7-2,NA,TRBJ2-3,NA,TGTGCCAGCCAAATTCGGGCGGGGGCTAGCACAGATACGCAGTATTTT,CASQIRAGASTDTQYF
TRBV4-3,once,TRBJ2-3,TRBD2,TGCGCCAGCAGCCAAGTCCTAGCGGGGGGTGGGTCCACAGATACGCAGTATTTT,CASSQVLAGGGSTDTQYF
TRBV29-1,NA,TRBJ2-1,TRBD2,TGCAGCATTCAAGGCGGGGGGGCAAATGAGCAGTTCTTC,CSIQGGGANEQFF
TRBV10-3,once,TRBJ1-2,TRBD1,TGTGCCATCAGGACCGGGACAGGGGAATTTGGTGGCTACACCTTC,CAIRTGTGEFGGYTF
TRBV7-9,NA,TRBJ2-7,TRBD2,TGTGCCAGCAGCCCTCAGACTAGCGGGGGGCTTGGGGCCTACAATGAGCAGTACTTC,CASSPQTSGGLGAYNEQYF